One sample yielded the 22 T cell receptor beta chains listed below, sequenced in a study of regulatory T cells in long-lasting Graves disease. Building the TCR beta libraries relied on iRepertoire HTBI primers, and CDR3 regions underwent Arm-PCR. TCRdb recomputed calls from the multiplex PCR reads with MiXCR, one row per CDR3 protein. The sample has 400,000 to 500,000 distinct CDR3 sequences, under 25% seen once. The time point denotes: persistent/refractory GD, antithyroid drugs over 5 years with positive TRAb. Making the TCR library involved RNA that had been extracted from PBMCs. Here the sequenced sample was peripheral blood mononuclear cells (PBMCs), taken when the disease was refractory, from a patient treated with antithyroid drugs. Source of these receptors: a female donor with Graves disease.

In its sample, this clonotype was seen many times. V usage is TRBV28 and J usage is TRBJ2-3; a possible D gene is TRBD1 (6 bases). CDR1 and CDR2 (germline): MDHEN, SYDVKM. CDR3 size: 11 residues. V was trimmed by 6 bases and J by 6 bases, leaving 7 bases between them. Here the CDR3 DNA reads TGTGCCAGCAGGAGGGGGGATACGCAGTATTTT. This sequence encodes CASRRGDTQYF.

This clonotype was picked up a small number of times. A read error may be the cause here, since a much bigger clone is one base away. The CDR3 ends on some other residue instead of the conserved phenylalanine or tryptophan, so this is likely a read error. This chain links TRBV12-3 or TRBV12-4 with TRBJ1-2; no clear D. V shed 0 bases and J shed 5 bases, with 4 bases lying between them. The CDR3 sequence is 12 residues long. DNA of the CDR3: TGTGCCAGCAGTTTAGCGCAGTATGGCTACACCTCC. This encodes CASSLAQYGYTS.

This clonotype has only a few counts. This chain uses TRBV6-5 with TRBJ1-1; TRBD1 is a possible D gene (5 bases). The CDR3 is 15 amino acids. Trimming removed 0 bases from V and 3 bases from J, with 11 bases in between. Germline V CDR1 and CDR2: MNHEY, SVGAGI. CDR3 nucleotides: TGTGCCAGCAGTTACTCCCGGGGCTTGTACACTGAAGCTTTCTTT. Translation gives CASSYSRGLYTEAFF.

CDR3 DNA: TGTGCCATCAGGGGGGGACAGGTGGGGAAGGAGACCCAGTACTTC. Amino acid sequence: CAIRGGQVGKETQYF. The V gene is TRBV10-3, the J gene TRBJ2-5; the match to TRBD1 covers 8 bases. V was pared by 6 bases and J by 5 bases, with 11 bases of the junction left unmatched. From germline, CDR1 is ENHRY and CDR2 SYGVKD. This CDR3 contains 15 residues.

In regard to this clonotype: A much more abundant neighbour one base away suggests this may be a read error. The chain couples TRBV28 to TRBJ1-5; 9 positions agree with TRBD1. This CDR3 is 14 amino acids long. Germline CDR1 and CDR2: MDHEN and SYDVKM. The CDR3 DNA is TGTGCCAGCAGCAGGGACAGGGCCAATCAGCCCCGGCATTTT. Protein sequence: CASSRDRANQPRHF.

This clonotype was recorded a few times. The chain links TRBV7-3 to TRBJ2-2; no firm D call. The V gene's germline CDR1 is SGHTA and CDR2 FQGTGA. This CDR3 has 16 residues. V lost 1 base and J 0 bases, leaving 9 bases between the germline ends. The DNA for the CDR3 is TGTGCCAGCAGCTTAAATTTCCACACGAACACCGGGGAGCTGTTTTTT. The encoded protein is CASSLNFHTNTGELFF.

Many counts were recorded for this clonotype. This chain connects TRBV12-3 or TRBV12-4 to TRBJ2-4, with 8 bases aligning to TRBD1. Unmatched junction bases numbered 3, after V lost 1 base and J lost 7 bases. CDR3 length: 14 amino acids. The CDR3: CASSLGQGKNIQYF. CDR3 DNA sequence: TGTGCCAGCAGTTTAGGACAGGGGAAGAACATTCAGTACTTC.

Here the CDR3 reads CAISKGQGVAEAFF. CDR3 bases: TGTGCCATCAGCAAGGGACAGGGGGTCGCCGAGGCTTTCTTT. V is TRBV10-3 and J is TRBJ1-1; 11 bases map to TRBD1. Trimming at V came to 6 bases and at J to 11 bases, leaving 11 bases not matched to a gene. The CDR3 consists of 14 residues. From germline, CDR1 is ENHRY and CDR2 SYGVKD.

The table lists this clonotype with a few counts. The J gene is TRBJ2-7, the V gene TRBV3-1; the D call may be TRBD1 or TRBD2 (5 bases each). V was shortened by 3 bases and J by 3 bases, with 21 bases between the two germline ends. Germline-derived CDR1 and CDR2 are LGHDT and YNNKEL (reference sequence). The CDR3 has 17 residues. CDR3 DNA: TGTGCCAGCAGCCAGGCCCTCCGGGACGGACTGTTCTACGAGCAGTACTTC. Protein product: CASSQALRDGLFYEQYF.

This clonotype was counted only a few times. In DNA form, the CDR3 reads TGCAGTGCTAACAGCGGGGGATTATTGGACGAGCAGTACTTC. Translated, it gives CSANSGGLLDEQYF. This chain links TRBV20-1 with TRBJ2-7; 8 positions agree with TRBD2. After removal of 4 bases from V and 5 bases from J, the junction contained 10 bases not matched to a gene. Germline loops: CDR1 DFQATT, CDR2 SNEGSKA (reference sequence). The CDR3 spans 14 residues.

This clonotype was counted many times. The rearrangement joins TRBV28 to TRBJ1-2; D uncertain. The germline V gene encodes CDR1 MDHEN and CDR2 SYDVKM. Trimming cost V 6 bases and J 6 bases, with 17 bases left between them. The CDR3 is 14 residues long. This CDR3 reads CASRGQQVGHGYTF. The CDR3 region has the DNA TGTGCCAGCAGGGGCCAGCAGGTTGGGCATGGCTACACCTTC.

V gene TRBV30 combines with J gene TRBJ2-7; 12 bases map to TRBD2. The J segment lost 4 bases and the V segment lost 3 bases, leaving 4 bases of the junction unmatched. CDR1 and CDR2 (germline): GTSNPN, SVGIG (reference sequence). The CDR3 sequence is 14 residues long. The CDR3 loop is CAWRTSGSGYEQYF. In DNA, the CDR3 is TGTGCCTGGAGGACTAGCGGGAGTGGTTACGAGCAGTACTTC.

This clonotype was seen only a few times. The chain couples TRBV25-1 to TRBJ1-2; D not certain. Germline V lookup: CDR1 MGHDK, CDR2 SYGVNS. The CDR3 extends over 14 amino acids. Trimming left V 5 bases short and J 2 bases short, with 12 bases between. The CDR3 sequence is CASSFGLLNYGYTF. The DNA for the CDR3 is TGTGCCAGCAGTTTTGGACTGCTCAACTATGGCTACACCTTC.

The genes are TRBV3-1 and TRBJ1-5; D gene unclear. Trimming shortened V by 2 bases and J by 4 bases, and 6 bases separated the two germline ends. This CDR3 has 13 residues. In germline, CDR1 is LGHDT, CDR2 YNNKEL (reference sequence). CDR3 amino acids: CASSQFRNQPQHF. CDR3 DNA sequence: TGTGCCAGCAGCCAATTCCGTAATCAGCCCCAGCATTTT.

This clonotype occurred many times. The V call is TRBV10-3, the J call TRBJ2-7, with 9 nucleotides matching TRBD1. There are 13 residues in the CDR3. The germline V gene encodes CDR1 ENHRY and CDR2 SYGVKD. V lost 9 bases, J lost 2 bases, and 5 bases stayed unmatched. The CDR3 is CAIGTGPTYEQYF. DNA for the CDR3: TGTGCCATTGGGACAGGGCCCACCTACGAGCAGTACTTC.

This clonotype was detected a few times. The chain uses TRBV7-6 and TRBJ1-2; maybe TRBD1 (5 bases). This CDR3 has 16 amino acids. Germline V gene lookup returns CDR1 SGHVS and CDR2 FNYEAQ. V lost 3 bases, J lost 0 bases, and 14 bases lay in between. CDR3 region: CASSLLLGGANYGYTF. The CDR3 DNA reads TGTGCCAGCAGCTTGCTGCTGGGGGGAGCTAACTATGGCTACACCTTC.

This clonotype came up a few times. V and J are TRBV12-3 or TRBV12-4 and TRBJ1-2; D is uncertain. V was clipped by 6 bases and J by 3 bases, with 11 bases between them. There are 13 residues in the CDR3. Written as DNA, the CDR3 is TGTGCCAGCAGGCCCGGGCCTTACTATGGCTACACCTTC. Protein: CASRPGPYYGYTF.

This clonotype was observed at least ten times. The chain couples TRBV12-3 or TRBV12-4 to TRBJ1-6, with unresolved D. Trimming removed 8 bases at V and 10 bases at J, with 12 bases between. There are 12 residues in the CDR3. CDR3 DNA sequence: TGTGCCAGCCGAAAGGTGGGATCACCCCTCCACTTT. Translated: CASRKVGSPLHF.

The rearrangement joins TRBV7-9 to TRBJ2-7, with D hard to call. Trimming took off 5 bases at V and 7 bases at J, with 15 bases between the two ends. This CDR3 is built from 13 residues. CDR1 and CDR2 from the germline V gene are SEHNR and FQNEAQ (reference sequence). The CDR3 region is CASSPRIHTEQYF. The DNA for the CDR3 is TGTGCCAGCAGCCCCCGGATCCATACGGAGCAGTACTTC. The complete variable domain, with remaining parts taken from reference TRBV7-9 and TRBJ2-7, reads DTGVSQNPRHKITKRGQNVTFRCDPISEHNRLYWYRQTLGQGPEFLTYFQNEAQLEKSRLLSDRFSAERPKGSFSTLEIQRTEQGDSAMYLCASSPRIHTEQYFGPGTRLTVT.

In this sample, this clonotype turned up many times. The chain carries TRBV15 and TRBJ2-5, with 8 positions matching TRBD1. This CDR3 is 15 amino acids long. V was clipped by 3 bases and J by 2 bases; unmatched bases: 5. CDR1 LNHNV and CDR2 YYDKDF come from the germline V gene (reference sequence). CDR3 in amino acids: CATSRGTGQQETQYF. The CDR3 coding sequence is TGTGCCACCAGCAGGGGGACAGGACAACAAGAGACCCAGTACTTC.

The chain links TRBV5-6 to TRBJ1-2; D may be TRBD1 (5 bases). This CDR3 is built from 15 residues. Trimming removed 3 bases from V and 3 bases from J, with 15 bases in between. Germline loops: CDR1 SGHDT, CDR2 YYEEEE. CDR3 in DNA: TGTGCCAGCAGCTCGTGGGGGGTCGTGGACTATGGCTACACCTTC. This gives the protein CASSSWGVVDYGYTF. Complete variable domain (other parts from reference TRBV5-6 and TRBJ1-2): DAGVTQSPTHLIKTRGQQVTLRCSPKSGHDTVSWYQQALGQGPQFIFQYYEEEERQRGNFPDRFSGHQFPNYSSELNVNALLLGDSALYLCASSSWGVVDYGYTFGSGTRLTVV.

This clonotype showed up many times. This chain connects TRBV20-1 to TRBJ2-7; D may be TRBD2 (5 bases). This CDR3 is built from 12 residues. V shed 4 bases and J shed 2 bases, with 9 bases lying between them. Germline V CDR1 and CDR2: DFQATT, SNEGSKA (reference sequence). CDR3 protein: CSAKDGTYEQYF. The DNA of the CDR3 is TGCAGTGCTAAGGACGGGACCTACGAGCAGTACTTC.